The rows below give T cell receptor beta chains drawn from one sample of a study of CD8 T cells in Susac syndrome. TCRdb independently ran MiXCR on the immunoSEQ multiplex PCR reads; one entry per CDR3 protein. The sample consists of tens of thousands of distinct CDR3 sequences, roughly 93% of them appearing once. The specimen was CD8+ T cells from PBMCs. The source is a human donor in good health. Both conserved end residues are part of each CDR3. The D gene is left open where the match is weak. The size field is filled for only some rows; it gives once, few, many or a size class.

abundance	v_gene	j_gene	d_gene	CDR3nt	CDR3aa
once	TRBV15	TRBJ2-7	NA	TGTGCCACCAGCAGACTGGACACCCACTACGAGCAGTACTTC	CATSRLDTHYEQYF
NA	TRBV9	TRBJ1-1	NA	TGTGCCAGCAGCGTAGCTCAGTCGAACACTGAAGCTTTCTTT	CASSVAQSNTEAFF
NA	TRBV4-1	TRBJ1-1	NA	TGCGCCAGCAGACACGATGCAGCCGGTGAAGCTTTCTTT	CASRHDAAGEAFF
once	TRBV4-1	TRBJ2-7	TRBD1	TGCGCCGTGGGTACAGGGGGCTACGAGCAGTACTTC	CAVGTGGYEQYF
NA	TRBV20-1	TRBJ1-4	TRBD1	TGCAGTGCTAGAGGACCCCCGACAGGGCCGGCTAATGAAAAACTGTTTTTT	CSARGPPTGPANEKLFF
NA	TRBV19	TRBJ2-1	TRBD1	TGTGCCAGTAGCTGGGACAGCGACAATGAGCAGTTCTTC	CASSWDSDNEQFF
NA	TRBV12-3/TRBV12-4	TRBJ2-3	NA	TGTGCCAGCAGGGATCGTCCCACAGATACGCAGTATTTT	CASRDRPTDTQYF
NA	TRBV20-1	TRBJ2-3	NA	TGCAGTGCTAGGGCAGATACGCAGTATTTT	CSARADTQYF
NA	TRBV15	TRBJ1-5	NA	TGTGCCACCAGCAGTCGGGAGAGGGATCAGCCCCAGCATTTT	CATSSRERDQPQHF
NA	TRBV11-2	TRBJ1-2	NA	TGTGCCAGCAGCTATCGGGGGAGTGCGGATGGCTACACCTTC	CASSYRGSADGYTF
NA	TRBV5-4	TRBJ1-2	NA	TGTGCCAGCAGTTCGGGGGCGGGCTATGGCTACACCTTC	CASSSGAGYGYTF
NA	TRBV20-1	TRBJ1-1	TRBD1	TGCAGTGCCCCCGGGACAGGGGGTTGGGAAGCTTTCTTT	CSAPGTGGWEAFF
NA	TRBV7-8	TRBJ2-3	TRBD2	TGTGCCAGCAGCTTTTCGGCCCAAGCGGGGGCCCGCACAGATACGCAGTATTTT	CASSFSAQAGARTDTQYF
NA	TRBV19	TRBJ2-7	NA	TGTGCCAGTAGTATATCCACAGGGATCTACGAGCAGTACTTC	CASSISTGIYEQYF
once	TRBV5-1	TRBJ2-3	TRBD2	TGCGCCAGCAGCCCAACTAGCGGGAGGACAGATACGCAGTATTTT	CASSPTSGRTDTQYF
few	TRBV28	TRBJ2-5	NA	TGTGCCAGCCGGGACTCCCAAGAGACCCAGTACTTC	CASRDSQETQYF
NA	TRBV9	TRBJ2-1	TRBD2	TGTGCCAGCAGCGTAGTCTCGGGACTAGCGGGCAATGAGCAGTTCTTC	CASSVVSGLAGNEQFF
NA	TRBV28	TRBJ2-3	TRBD2	TGTGCCAGCAGTTTAGCGGGAGGGTCGGTAGATACGCAGTATTTT	CASSLAGGSVDTQYF
NA	TRBV9	TRBJ1-5	NA	TGTGCCAGCAGCGAGGGGGGGCTGGATCAGCCCCAGCATTTT	CASSEGGLDQPQHF
NA	TRBV12-3/TRBV12-4	TRBJ2-7	NA	TGTGCCAGCAGTTTCGGGGTGCTCACCTACGAGCAGTACTTC	CASSFGVLTYEQYF
NA	TRBV3-1	TRBJ2-2	TRBD2	TGTGCCAGCAGCCCCTCCGCCGGGGGGGAGTGGGAGCTGTTTTTT	CASSPSAGGEWELFF
once	TRBV6-2/TRBV6-3	TRBJ2-1	TRBD2	TGTGCCAGCAGTCGCCCCGCAAAGGACCGGACTAGCGGATACAATGAGCAGTTCTTC	CASSRPAKDRTSGYNEQFF
NA	TRBV5-6	TRBJ2-1	TRBD2	TGTGCCAGCAGCCTGGGGACAGCGGGGGGGCCAGGTGAGCAGTTCTTC	CASSLGTAGGPGEQFF
NA	TRBV7-9	TRBJ1-1	TRBD1	TGTGCCAGCAGCTTAGATCGACAGGGGGCTGAAGCTTTCTTT	CASSLDRQGAEAFF
NA	TRBV27	TRBJ1-1	TRBD1	TGTGCCAGCAGTTTATGGCAGGGGGTCCGGACTGAAGCTTTCTTT	CASSLWQGVRTEAFF
NA	TRBV6-2/TRBV6-3	TRBJ2-7	TRBD2	TGTGCCAGCAGGAAGCGGGGTACCGTCTACGAGCAGTACTTC	CASRKRGTVYEQYF
NA	TRBV15	TRBJ2-1	NA	TGTGCCACCGCCGAGTCCTACAATGAGCAGTTCTTC	CATAESYNEQFF
NA	TRBV9	TRBJ2-5	TRBD1	TGTGCCAGCAGCCCCCCGGACAGGTTGATCGAGACCCAGTACTTC	CASSPPDRLIETQYF
NA	TRBV19	TRBJ2-7	NA	TGTGCCAGTAGTATCCCCGGGCTCTACGAGCAGTACTTC	CASSIPGLYEQYF
NA	TRBV12-3/TRBV12-4	TRBJ2-2	TRBD2	TGTGCCAGCGCTCTAGCGGGAGTGGGCGGGGAGCTGTTTTTT	CASALAGVGGELFF
NA	TRBV5-4	TRBJ1-1	NA	TGTGCCAGCAGCCAACACCGGGCTGAAGCTTTCTTT	CASSQHRAEAFF
NA	TRBV14	TRBJ2-7	NA	TGTGCCAGCAGCCAAGAGCTGGGTCGGGAGCAGTACTTC	CASSQELGREQYF
NA	TRBV9	TRBJ2-7	NA	TGTGCCAGCAGCGTAGCTCTAGGAACAAACTACGAGCAGTACTTC	CASSVALGTNYEQYF
NA	TRBV5-4	TRBJ1-1	TRBD1	TGTGCCAGCAACTCCGGACAGGGTGGATTTGAAGCTTTCTTT	CASNSGQGGFEAFF
NA	TRBV7-6	TRBJ2-7	NA	TGTGCCAGCAGCCCGGAGGGGGGAACCTCCTACGAGCAGTACTTC	CASSPEGGTSYEQYF
NA	TRBV12-5	TRBJ1-2	TRBD1	TGTGCTAGTGGTTCCGCACTTGGGACAGCAGTTTATGGCTACACCTTC	CASGSALGTAVYGYTF
NA	TRBV4-1	TRBJ2-5	NA	TGCGCCAGCAGCCAAAACAAAGAGACCCAGTACTTC	CASSQNKETQYF
NA	TRBV27	TRBJ2-1	TRBD2	TGTGCCAGCAGTTTAATCGGCGGGAGGGTAAATGAGCAGTTCTTC	CASSLIGGRVNEQFF
NA	TRBV29-1	TRBJ1-2	TRBD1	TGCAGCGTTGAAGGGCGGACAGGGGACCTCTATGGCTACACCTTC	CSVEGRTGDLYGYTF
NA	TRBV27	TRBJ2-6	NA	TGTGCCAGCAGTTTGCTCCTCTCTGGGGCCAACGTCCTGACTTTC	CASSLLLSGANVLTF
NA	TRBV29-1	TRBJ2-2	TRBD1	TGCAGCGTTGGGGGACAGGGTCACGCCGGGGAGCTGTTTTTT	CSVGGQGHAGELFF
NA	TRBV9	TRBJ2-5	TRBD2	TGTGCCAGCAGCGTAACAGGACTAGCAGAGACCCAGTACTTC	CASSVTGLAETQYF
NA	TRBV29-1	TRBJ1-2	NA	TGCAGCGTTGAAGATCCGCTGCCCTATGGCTACACCTTC	CSVEDPLPYGYTF
NA	TRBV27	TRBJ1-2	NA	TGTGCCAGCAGTTTCCCCTGGGGCTATGGCTACACCTTC	CASSFPWGYGYTF
NA	TRBV15	TRBJ1-1	TRBD1	TGTGCCACCAGGCTTTTCCCCTCCCCAGGGGGCAACACTGAAGCTTTCTTT	CATRLFPSPGGNTEAFF
NA	TRBV27	TRBJ1-3	NA	TGTGCCAGCAGTTTATCGCCATCTGGAAACACCATATATTTT	CASSLSPSGNTIYF
NA	TRBV7-9	TRBJ2-2	NA	TGTGCCAGCCCCTCAAGTGTCGGGGAGCTGTTTTTT	CASPSSVGELFF
NA	TRBV20-1	TRBJ2-5	TRBD2	TGCAGTGCTAGAGACCAAGCGGGAGGCGGCCAAGAGACCCAGTACTTC	CSARDQAGGGQETQYF
once	TRBV4-2	TRBJ2-1	NA	TGTGCCAGCAGCCGACTAGTCCCAGGCAATGAGCAGTTCTTC	CASSRLVPGNEQFF
once	TRBV7-9	TRBJ2-2	TRBD2	TGTGCCAGCAGCTTGCACCCGCTACTAGCGGGAGGGACCGGGGAGCTGTTTTTT	CASSLHPLLAGGTGELFF
NA	TRBV9	TRBJ1-1	NA	TGTGCCAGCAGCGTAGAAGGGCAGGCGGGTAGGGGTAACACTGAAGCTTTCTTT	CASSVEGQAGRGNTEAFF
NA	TRBV4-1	TRBJ2-1	NA	TGCGCCAGCAGCGCGGGGGCCAGGGGTTACAATGAGCAGTTCTTC	CASSAGARGYNEQFF
NA	TRBV28	TRBJ2-4	NA	TGTGCCAGCAGGGTCTTGGGAGTTGAAAACATTCAGTACTTC	CASRVLGVENIQYF
NA	TRBV12-5	TRBJ2-6	NA	TGTGCTAGTGGTTTGCCCCAGGCTGGGGCCAACGTCCTGACTTTC	CASGLPQAGANVLTF
few	TRBV6-1	TRBJ1-2	TRBD1	TGTGCCAGCACCGACAGGGGATTAGGCTACACCTTC	CASTDRGLGYTF
NA	TRBV4-1	TRBJ2-7	NA	TGCGCCAGCAGCCACCTACCTGACAGATACTACGAGCAGTACTTC	CASSHLPDRYYEQYF